This TCR beta chain came from a study of Tregs in tolerant kidney transplant recipients. Broader study findings: Few patients were studied, so findings need validation in larger groups. Antigen-driven expansion was suggested because donor-specific Tregs expanded more than all Tregs in tolerant patients. This study did not directly address biological reproducibility. Expanding Tregs on activated donor B cells appeared to best identify donor-specific TCRbeta clones.

V shed 5 bases, J shed 5 bases, and the junction held 4 bases outside the gene matches. The CDR3 is made up of 14 amino acids. CDR1 is MNHEY, CDR2 SMNVEV, per germline (reference sequence). Mixed chimerism was transient after nonmyeloablative marrow transplants from related graft donors. Clones were read by immunoSEQ multiplex PCR, and TCRdb kept only the in-frame ones, dropping some. This table has about 50,000 clones, approximately 89% appearing once. Comments on this clone: Its specificity is unknown.

The specimen was CD8+ T cells from blood (PBMCs), collected 12 months after the transplant. The receptor comes from a human patient who received a combined kidney and bone marrow transplant. Part of the T cells may come from the graft donor. This chain uses TRBV27 with TRBJ2-1; 9 bases align to TRBD1. CDR3 loop: CASSPWTGDNEQFF. The CDR3, as DNA: TGTGCCAGCAGTCCCTGGACAGGGGACAATGAGCAGTTCTTC.